Following are 5 T cell receptor beta chains from one sample sequenced in a study of metastatic and nonmetastatic thyroid tumors. Prior to thyroid surgery, none of the patients had received any treatment. MiXCR re-clonotyped the PCR reads for TCRdb. The sample has about 12,000 clones; approximately 32% are singletons. The sample was tumor tissue. These receptor sequences come from a female donor with papillary thyroid cancer or a benign thyroid nodule (not recorded which). Some clones in this sample may be carry-over from other donors' samples.

By sample share, this clone is medium-sized (0.01 to 0.1%). The chain has TRBV4-1 and TRBJ2-2; TRBD2 is a possible D gene (5 bases). Trimming pared 0 bases from V and 2 bases from J, leaving 10 bases between. Germline lookup yields CDR1 MGHRA and CDR2 YSYEKL. The CDR3 is 16 residues long. This CDR3 reads CASSQEPSRNTGELFF. The DNA of the CDR3 is TGCGCCAGCAGCCAAGAGCCTAGCCGAAACACCGGGGAGCTGTTTTTT.

This clone was counted many times. This may come from a read error, since a much larger clone is one base off. The chain recombines TRBV6-1 with TRBJ1-5; D possibly corresponds to TRBD1 (6 bases). Germline lookup yields CDR1 MNHNS and CDR2 SASEGT. V shed 7 bases and J shed 3 bases, with 13 bases lying between them. The CDR3 is made up of 14 amino acids. The CDR3 sequence is CASIGDTNNQPQHF. Here the CDR3 DNA reads TGTGCCAGCATCGGGGACACTAACAATCAGCCCCAGCATTTT.

This clone appeared many times. A much larger clonotype is one base distant, so this may be a read error. This chain uses TRBV3-1 with TRBJ2-5, with D perhaps TRBD1 (5 bases). Germline V gene lookup returns CDR1 LGHDT and CDR2 YNNKEL (reference sequence). The V end lost 7 bases, the J end lost 5 bases, and 17 bases lay between the germline ends. The CDR3 sequence is 14 residues long. The DNA for the CDR3 is TGTGCCAGCATCCAGGGAAGAATTGGGGAGACCCAGTACTTC. The encoded protein is CASIQGRIGETQYF.

This CDR3 reads CSADQRQGANYGYTF. The CDR3 DNA reads TGCAGTGCTGACCAACGACAGGGTGCTAACTATGGCTACACCTTC. This rearrangement joins TRBV20-1 to TRBJ1-2; 7 bases are shared with TRBD1. Germline lookup yields CDR1 DFQATT and CDR2 SNEGSKA (reference sequence). This CDR3 has 15 residues. The junction had 9 bases not matched to a gene; V was cut back by 5 bases and J by 0 bases.

CDR3 region: CASSYSGTSGNTGELFF. CDR3 in DNA: TGTGCCAGCAGTTACTCCGGGACTAGCGGCAACACCGGGGAGCTGTTTTTT. The chain uses TRBV6-5 and TRBJ2-2, with TRBD2 identical over 11 bases. In germline, CDR1 is MNHEY, CDR2 SVGAGI. V gave up 0 bases and J gave up 2 bases; unmatched junction bases: 2. The length of the CDR3 is 17 residues.